This T cell receptor beta chain came from a study of T cell responses to AZD1222 COVID-19 vaccine. The assay was immunoSEQ multiplex PCR, and TCRdb's table has in-frame clones only and misses some. The sample lists under 200,000 clones, approximately 90% occurring once. With respect to this clone: Its matching antigen is unknown.

Broader study findings: Breadth and depth of Spike-specific TCRs rose after two AZD1222 doses. In a largely white British group with more females than males, clonal diversity was possibly underestimated. It was only a handful of AZD1222 recipients who were seropositive at baseline.

The sequence was obtained from an adult in good health. The input for sequencing was peripheral blood, taken on day 0 of AZD1222 vaccination.

CDR3 loop: CASSAWTASNSPLHF. CDR3 nucleotides: TGCGCCAGCAGCGCCTGGACAGCAAGTAATTCACCCCTCCACTTT. V and J are TRBV4-3 and TRBJ1-6; TRBD1 is a possible D gene (6 bases). The CDR3 has 15 amino acids. Germline V gives CDR1 LGHNA, CDR2 YSLEER. V lost 5 bases and J lost 6, with 14 bases in between.